Listed below are T cell receptor beta chains from one sample, sequenced in a study of regulatory T cells in long-lasting Graves disease. TCRdb reanalysed the multiplex PCR reads using MiXCR and keeps one entry per CDR3 protein. The sample lists under 700,000 distinct CDR3 sequences; about 16% were seen once. The sample was also reused in another study, on T cells in Graves' hyperthyroidism and ophthalmopathy.

Sequenced here: peripheral blood mononuclear cells (PBMCs), sampled at new diagnosis, from a patient treated with antithyroid drugs. The source of these receptors is a woman aged 35-65 years with Graves disease. Each CDR3 is given with its conserved first and last residue. D genes are given only for firm matches. The listing skips clone size in some rows; elsewhere it reads once, few, many or a size class.

TGTGCCAGCAGTTTGGAGGCCGCCCGACGCACAGATACGCAGTATTTT	CASSLEAARRTDTQYF	TRBV27	NA	NA	TRBJ2-3
TGTGCCAGCTCCGGTCCCCCTGGAAACACCATATATTTT	CASSGPPGNTIYF	TRBV3-1	NA	many	TRBJ1-3
TGTGGCAGTTCGCCGGGGAATAGCAATCAGCCCCAGCATTTT	CGSSPGNSNQPQHF	TRBV5-5	NA	many	TRBJ1-5
TGTGCCAGCAACGGGTACCAAGAGACCCAGTACTTC	CASNGYQETQYF	TRBV7-9	NA	many	TRBJ2-5
TGTGCCAGCAGTTACAGGGCCCAGAATTCACCCCTCCACTTT	CASSYRAQNSPLHF	TRBV27	NA	few	TRBJ1-6
TGTGCCAGTTCTCGACAGGGATTCGGGATGAACACTGAAGCTTTCTTT	CASSRQGFGMNTEAFF	TRBV27	TRBD1	many	TRBJ1-1
TGCGCCAGCAGCGTGACGTCGGAGACCCAGTACTTC	CASSVTSETQYF	TRBV5-1	NA	many	TRBJ2-5
TGTGCCTGGAGTCCGACTTCGGATAAGACAGCCTTC	CAWSPTSDKTAF	TRBV30	NA	NA	TRBJ1-2
TGTGCCAGCAGTCCTCGACAGGGGACCGCTAACTATGGCTACACCTTC	CASSPRQGTANYGYTF	TRBV12-3/TRBV12-4	TRBD1	many	TRBJ1-2
TGTGCCAGCACTCCCCGGTGGGGGCGCAGCACTGAAGCTTTCTTT	CASTPRWGRSTEAFF	TRBV6-1	NA	many	TRBJ1-1
TGTGCCAGCAGCCCGGGACAGGGGGCTGGCACAGATACGCAGTATTTT	CASSPGQGAGTDTQYF	TRBV7-9	TRBD1	NA	TRBJ2-3
TGTGCCAGCAGCTTAGACTTGGCAGCAAATGAGCAGTTCTTC	CASSLDLAANEQFF	TRBV7-9	NA	few	TRBJ2-1
TGCGCCAGCAGCCAAAGTATCCGGGCCACTGGAAACACCATATATTTT	CASSQSIRATGNTIYF	TRBV11-3	NA	NA	TRBJ1-3
TGTGCCAGCCTCCGGGACAACCTCTCCTACGAGCAGTACTTC	CASLRDNLSYEQYF	TRBV6-1	NA	many	TRBJ2-7
TGTGCCAGCAGTTACTTGGTAGGGGCAATGAACACTGAAGCTTTCTTT	CASSYLVGAMNTEAFF	TRBV6-9	NA	NA	TRBJ1-1
TGTGCCAGCAGCCCCCGCGGCGGGGGGGCAAATTACAATGAGCAGTTCTTC	CASSPRGGGANYNEQFF	TRBV2	TRBD2	NA	TRBJ2-1
TGTGCCACCAGCAGAGGTCGTCTCTGGGGGGCCAACGTCCTGACTTTC	CATSRGRLWGANVLTF	TRBV15	NA	few	TRBJ2-6
TGCGCCAGCGGCCCCGGGACAGAAGGAAACACCATATATTTT	CASGPGTEGNTIYF	TRBV5-1	TRBD1	few	TRBJ1-3
TGTGCCAGCAGTGAGGGACGGGTTAATGGCGAGCAGTACTTC	CASSEGRVNGEQYF	TRBV2	NA	NA	TRBJ2-7
TGTGCCAGCACCTCGACAGGGACTGGAAACACCATATATTTT	CASTSTGTGNTIYF	TRBV6-1	TRBD1	many	TRBJ1-3
TGTGCCAGCAGCTCGGACAGGCCACAGGGAGCTTTCTTT	CASSSDRPQGAFF	TRBV7-9	TRBD1	few	TRBJ1-1
TGTGCCAGCAGCATCAGTGGGACAGGGGCAACAGATACGCAGTATTTT	CASSISGTGATDTQYF	TRBV11-3	TRBD1	many	TRBJ2-3
TGCGCCAGCAGCTTGGGCGAGATCTTCGGGGAGCTGTTTTTT	CASSLGEIFGELFF	TRBV5-1	NA	NA	TRBJ2-2
TGCAGTGCTGGGGGACCAACAACCGGGGAGCTGTTTTTT	CSAGGPTTGELFF	TRBV20-1	NA	few	TRBJ2-2
TGTGCCAGCAGTTTACGGCCGCCTACGAACACTGAAGCTTTCTTT	CASSLRPPTNTEAFF	TRBV27	NA	many	TRBJ1-1
TGTGCCAGTAGTATAGGGGGAACTGGGGCCAACGTCCTGACTTTC	CASSIGGTGANVLTF	TRBV19	NA	few	TRBJ2-6
TGTGCCAGCAGTTTAGACATAGTGAAAAAACTGTTTTTT	CASSLDIVKKLFF	TRBV12-3/TRBV12-4	NA	many	TRBJ1-4
TGTGCCAGCAGTTACAGGGCTGGGGCCAACGTCCTGACTTTC	CASSYRAGANVLTF	TRBV6-5	NA	NA	TRBJ2-6
TGCGCCAGCAGCCCGGACACGGGCAATCAGCCCCAGCATTTT	CASSPDTGNQPQHF	TRBV5-1	NA	NA	TRBJ1-5
TGTGCCAGTCGGACTAGCGGGGGGGAGACCCAGTACTTC	CASRTSGGETQYF	TRBV19	TRBD2	NA	TRBJ2-5
TGTGCCAGCAGGGAACAGGGAGAAGGTCTAAGTGGCTACACCTTC	CASREQGEGLSGYTF	TRBV12-3/TRBV12-4	NA	many	TRBJ1-2
TGTGCCAGTAGTGAGAAAAACTATGGCTACACCTTC	CASSEKNYGYTF	TRBV19	NA	NA	TRBJ1-2
TGCGCCAGCAGCCAGGGAACGTCCACTGAAGCTTTCTTT	CASSQGTSTEAFF	TRBV5-1	NA	many	TRBJ1-1
TGTGCCATTTCGGACAGGCTAAATCAGCCCCAGCATTTT	CAISDRLNQPQHF	TRBV6-1	TRBD1	NA	TRBJ1-5
TGTGCCAGCAGTTTATTCAGCTCCTATAATTCACCCCTCCACTTT	CASSLFSSYNSPLHF	TRBV12-3/TRBV12-4	NA	many	TRBJ1-6
TGTGCCAGCGGCCAACAGGGACAGGCCTCCTACGAGCAGTACTTC	CASGQQGQASYEQYF	TRBV7-9	TRBD1	NA	TRBJ2-7
TGTGCCACCTCCGCGGGGGCGAGCTATAATTCACCCCTCCACTTT	CATSAGASYNSPLHF	TRBV27	NA	many	TRBJ1-6
TGTGCCAGCAGCTTAGTCCTCGGGGGGCCGAATAATGAAAAACTGTTTTTT	CASSLVLGGPNNEKLFF	TRBV7-9	NA	NA	TRBJ1-4
TGCAGCGCCTTGGGGACAGGGAGGTTCAATGAGCAGTTCTTC	CSALGTGRFNEQFF	TRBV29-1	TRBD1	many	TRBJ2-1
TGTGCCAGCAGTTTGACAGCCACCTACGAGCAGTACTTC	CASSLTATYEQYF	TRBV27	NA	NA	TRBJ2-7
TGTGCCAGCTCCGGGACCGAGACCTCTGGGGAGCAGTACTTC	CASSGTETSGEQYF	TRBV28	NA	many	TRBJ2-7
TGTGCCAGCAGCCTGGCGGGAACTAAAGTTAACACTGAAGCTTTCTTT	CASSLAGTKVNTEAFF	TRBV9	NA	NA	TRBJ1-1
TGTGCCATCAGTGAGCCTAGCCTAAGTCTTTCTGGAAACACCATATATTTT	CAISEPSLSLSGNTIYF	TRBV10-3	NA	NA	TRBJ1-3
TGCGCCAGCAGCGAGGGACGCGTCTCTGGAAACACCATATATTTT	CASSEGRVSGNTIYF	TRBV5-1	NA	few	TRBJ1-3
TGTGCCAGCAGCTCAGGGCCGGGGGAGGGAGGCTACACCTTC	CASSSGPGEGGYTF	TRBV11-2	NA	many	TRBJ1-2
TGTGCCAGCTTAGAGAGTACGGTCCCTAACCGCCCGACGACGTGTTCACCCCTCCACTTT	CASLESTVPNRPTTCSPLHF	TRBV25-1	NA	few	TRBJ1-6